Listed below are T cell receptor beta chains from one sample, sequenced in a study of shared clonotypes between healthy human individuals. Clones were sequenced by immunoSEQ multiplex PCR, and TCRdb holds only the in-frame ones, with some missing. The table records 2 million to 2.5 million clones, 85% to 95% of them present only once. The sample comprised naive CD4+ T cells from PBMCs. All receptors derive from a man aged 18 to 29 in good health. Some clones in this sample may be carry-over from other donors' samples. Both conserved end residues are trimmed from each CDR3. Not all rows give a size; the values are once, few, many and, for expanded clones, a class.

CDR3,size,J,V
ASTPGPQETQY,.,TRBJ2-5,TRBV2
ASREGGDSGNTIY,.,TRBJ1-3,TRBV28
ASSTGLASHYYEQY,.,TRBJ2-7,TRBV5-1
ASTSSQGTEAF,.,TRBJ1-1,TRBV6-1
ASSLSTYTDTQY,.,TRBJ2-3,TRBV5-1
ASKGGGDEQF,.,TRBJ2-1,TRBV28
ASGLADPYEQY,once,.,TRBV28
ASSERQGSGSYNEQF,.,TRBJ2-1,TRBV11-2
AIRTEQGVGYT,few,TRBJ1-2,TRBV10-3
AWSKKGMDTEAF,.,TRBJ1-1,TRBV30
ASSDGGQAPIY,.,TRBJ1-3,TRBV6-5
ASSPRLDTEAF,.,TRBJ1-1,TRBV18
ASSLGDISGNTIY,.,TRBJ1-3,TRBV5-1
ASSLQGAVYEQY,.,TRBJ2-7,TRBV19
ASSPPGQGAGIYGYT,.,TRBJ1-2,TRBV18
ASSSQGGGELF,.,TRBJ2-2,TRBV28
ASSRGQGETQY,.,TRBJ2-5,TRBV7-2
ASSLGRGPLATNEKLF,.,TRBJ1-4,TRBV11-2
ASSHGGLAGQETQY,.,TRBJ2-5,TRBV4-1
SANTGSSSYEQY,.,TRBJ2-7,TRBV29-1
ASSHRASGQETQY,.,TRBJ2-5,TRBV5-1
ASSPQPVSYNEQF,.,TRBJ2-1,TRBV7-2
ASSFRGESTDTQY,once,TRBJ2-3,TRBV28
ASSLGQGQYEQY,.,TRBJ2-7,TRBV11-3
ASSQVGRSYEQY,.,.,TRBV4-1
ASSFLPGQGNEQY,.,TRBJ2-7,TRBV5-1
ASSPLRGPGTDTQY,.,TRBJ2-3,TRBV7-9
ASSLANRVDIQY,.,TRBJ2-4,TRBV7-2